The present TCR beta chain was sequenced within a study of cytomegalovirus exposure and HLA in healthy donors. In the case of this clone: Its specificity is unknown.

Whole-study findings and limits: The classifier, whose performance was assessed in both the original and validation cohorts, reportedly diagnosed cytomegalovirus status with high specificity and sensitivity. Later, TCR association rates were found to vary by HLA locus, highest for DRB1 and lowest for HLA-C. Data from an earlier analysis indicated that most TCR beta V segments were productive either about 87% or about 30% of the time.

The CDR3 runs to 13 residues. V shed 4 bases and J shed 3 bases, with 10 bases lying between them. Germline CDR1 is SGHRS and CDR2 is YFSETQ. PCR employed 60 Vbeta and 13 Jbeta primers. TCRdb keeps only in-frame clones here, not all; method: immunoSEQ multiplex PCR. The sample lists under 130,000 clones; 78% were seen once. Sequences were obtained from PBMCs. The rearrangement links TRBV5-1 to TRBJ1-1; no firm D call. The origin of this receptor is a man aged 30 to 45 in good health and CMV-seronegative. CDR3 DNA sequence: TGCGCCAGCAGCGAGGGCTCGGACACTGAAGCTTTCTTT. Amino acids: CASSEGSDTEAFF.